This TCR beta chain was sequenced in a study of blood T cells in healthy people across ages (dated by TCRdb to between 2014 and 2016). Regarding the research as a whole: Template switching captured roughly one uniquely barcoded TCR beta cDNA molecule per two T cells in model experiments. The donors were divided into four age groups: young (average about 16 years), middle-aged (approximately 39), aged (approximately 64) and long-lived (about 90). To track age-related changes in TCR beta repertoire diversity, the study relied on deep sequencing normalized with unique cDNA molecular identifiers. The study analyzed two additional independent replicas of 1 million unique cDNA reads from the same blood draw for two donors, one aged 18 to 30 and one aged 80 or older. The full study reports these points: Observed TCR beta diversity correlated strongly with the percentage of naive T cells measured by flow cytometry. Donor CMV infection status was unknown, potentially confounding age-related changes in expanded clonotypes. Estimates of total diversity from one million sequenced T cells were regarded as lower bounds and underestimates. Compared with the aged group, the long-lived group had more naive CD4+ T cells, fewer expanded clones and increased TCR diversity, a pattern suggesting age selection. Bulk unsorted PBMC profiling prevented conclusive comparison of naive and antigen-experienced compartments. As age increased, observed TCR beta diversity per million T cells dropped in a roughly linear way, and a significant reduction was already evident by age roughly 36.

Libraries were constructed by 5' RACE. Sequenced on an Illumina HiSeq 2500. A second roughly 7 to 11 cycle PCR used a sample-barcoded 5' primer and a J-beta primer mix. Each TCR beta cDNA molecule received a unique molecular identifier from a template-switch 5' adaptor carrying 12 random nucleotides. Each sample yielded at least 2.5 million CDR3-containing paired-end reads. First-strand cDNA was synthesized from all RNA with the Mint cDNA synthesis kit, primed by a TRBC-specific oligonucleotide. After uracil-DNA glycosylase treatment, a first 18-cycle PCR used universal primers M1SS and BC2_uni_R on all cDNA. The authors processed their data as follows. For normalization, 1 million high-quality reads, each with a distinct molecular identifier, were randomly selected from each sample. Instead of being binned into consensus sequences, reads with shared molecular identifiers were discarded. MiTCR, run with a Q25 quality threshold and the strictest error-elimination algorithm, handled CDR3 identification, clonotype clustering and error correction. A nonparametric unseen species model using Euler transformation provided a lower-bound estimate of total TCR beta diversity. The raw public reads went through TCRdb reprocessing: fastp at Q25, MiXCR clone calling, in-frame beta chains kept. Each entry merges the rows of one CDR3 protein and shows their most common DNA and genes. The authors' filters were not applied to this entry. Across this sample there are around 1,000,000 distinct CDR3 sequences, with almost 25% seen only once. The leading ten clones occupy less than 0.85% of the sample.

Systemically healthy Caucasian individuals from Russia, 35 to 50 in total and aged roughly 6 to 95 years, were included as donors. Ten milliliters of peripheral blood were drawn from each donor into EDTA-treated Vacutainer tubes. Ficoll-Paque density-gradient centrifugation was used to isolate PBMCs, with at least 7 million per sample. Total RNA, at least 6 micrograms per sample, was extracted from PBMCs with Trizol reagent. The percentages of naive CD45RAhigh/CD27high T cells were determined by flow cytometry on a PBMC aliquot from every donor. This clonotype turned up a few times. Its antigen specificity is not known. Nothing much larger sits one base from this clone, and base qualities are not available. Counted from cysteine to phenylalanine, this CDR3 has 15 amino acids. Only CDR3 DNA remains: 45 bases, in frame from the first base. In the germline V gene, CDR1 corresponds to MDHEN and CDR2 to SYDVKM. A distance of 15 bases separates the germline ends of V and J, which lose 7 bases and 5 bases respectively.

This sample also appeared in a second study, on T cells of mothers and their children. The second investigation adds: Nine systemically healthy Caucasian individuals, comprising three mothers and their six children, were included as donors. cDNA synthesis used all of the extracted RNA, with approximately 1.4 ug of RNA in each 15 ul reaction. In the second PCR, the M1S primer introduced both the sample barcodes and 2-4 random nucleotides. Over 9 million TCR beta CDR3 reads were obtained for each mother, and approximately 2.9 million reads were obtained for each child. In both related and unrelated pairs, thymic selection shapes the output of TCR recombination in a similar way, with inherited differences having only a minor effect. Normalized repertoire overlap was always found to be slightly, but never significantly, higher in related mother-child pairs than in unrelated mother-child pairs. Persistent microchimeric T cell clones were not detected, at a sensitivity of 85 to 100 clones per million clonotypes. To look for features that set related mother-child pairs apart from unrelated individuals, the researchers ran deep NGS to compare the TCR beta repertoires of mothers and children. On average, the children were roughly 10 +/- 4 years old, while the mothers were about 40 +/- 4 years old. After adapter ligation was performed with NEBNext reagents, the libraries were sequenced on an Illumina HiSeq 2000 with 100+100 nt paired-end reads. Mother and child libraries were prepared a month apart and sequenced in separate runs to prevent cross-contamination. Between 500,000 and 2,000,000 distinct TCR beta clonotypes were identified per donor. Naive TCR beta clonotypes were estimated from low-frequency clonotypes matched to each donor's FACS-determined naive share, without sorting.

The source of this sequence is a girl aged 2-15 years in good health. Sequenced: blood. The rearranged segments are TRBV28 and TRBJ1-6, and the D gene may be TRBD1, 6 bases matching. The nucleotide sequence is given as TGTGCCAGCATCCCAGCAGGGGTGGATAATTCACCCCTCCACTTT. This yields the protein CASIPAGVDNSPLHF.